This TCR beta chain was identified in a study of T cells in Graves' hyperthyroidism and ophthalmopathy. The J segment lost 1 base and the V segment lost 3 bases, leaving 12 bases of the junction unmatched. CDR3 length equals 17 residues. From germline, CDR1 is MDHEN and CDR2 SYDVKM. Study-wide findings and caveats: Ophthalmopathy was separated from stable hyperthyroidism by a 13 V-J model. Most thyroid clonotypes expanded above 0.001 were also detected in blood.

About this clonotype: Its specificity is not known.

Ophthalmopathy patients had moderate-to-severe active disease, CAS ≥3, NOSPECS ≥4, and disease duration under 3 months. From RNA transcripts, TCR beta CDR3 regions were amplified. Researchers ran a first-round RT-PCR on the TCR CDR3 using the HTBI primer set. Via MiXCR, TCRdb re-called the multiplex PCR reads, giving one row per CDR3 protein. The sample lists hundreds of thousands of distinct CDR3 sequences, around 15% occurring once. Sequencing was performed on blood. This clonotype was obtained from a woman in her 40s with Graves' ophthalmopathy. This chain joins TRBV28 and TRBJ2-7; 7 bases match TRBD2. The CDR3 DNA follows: TGTGCCAGCAGTTTTTCCGCTAGCGGAACGGTGTCCTACGAGCAGTACTTC. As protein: CASSFSASGTVSYEQYF.